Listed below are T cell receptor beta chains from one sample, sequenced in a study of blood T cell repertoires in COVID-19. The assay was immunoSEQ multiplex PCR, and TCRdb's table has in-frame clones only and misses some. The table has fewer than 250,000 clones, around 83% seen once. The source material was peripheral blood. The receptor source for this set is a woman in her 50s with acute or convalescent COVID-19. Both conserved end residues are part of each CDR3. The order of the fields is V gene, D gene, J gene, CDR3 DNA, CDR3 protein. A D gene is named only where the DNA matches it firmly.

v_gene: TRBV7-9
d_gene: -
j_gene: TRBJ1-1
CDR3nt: TGTGCCAGCAGCTTAGCGACATCCCGGACTGAAGCTTTCTTT
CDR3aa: CASSLATSRTEAFF

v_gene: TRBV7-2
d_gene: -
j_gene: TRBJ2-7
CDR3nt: TGTGCCAGCAGCTTATTGGGGGGAGACTCCTACGAGCAGTACTTC
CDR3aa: CASSLLGGDSYEQYF

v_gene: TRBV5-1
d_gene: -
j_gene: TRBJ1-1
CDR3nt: TGCGCCAGCAGCGTCACGGGGGGCGGTGAAGCTTTCTTT
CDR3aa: CASSVTGGGEAFF

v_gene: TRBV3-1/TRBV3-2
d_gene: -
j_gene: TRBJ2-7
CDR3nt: TGTGCCAGCAGTCCTACGGGGGTCGAAACCTCCTACGAGCAGTACTTC
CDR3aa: CASSPTGVETSYEQYF

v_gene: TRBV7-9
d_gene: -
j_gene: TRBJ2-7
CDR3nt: TGTGCCACCCAGGGGGGCTCCTACGAGCAGTACTTC
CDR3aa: CATQGGSYEQYF

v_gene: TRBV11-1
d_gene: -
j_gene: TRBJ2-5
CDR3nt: TGTGCCAGCAGCTCGGAGACCCAGTACTTC
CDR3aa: CASSSETQYF

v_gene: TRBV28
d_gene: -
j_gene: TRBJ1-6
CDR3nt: TGTGCCAGCTATACCGGTGGGCGAGGGTATAATTCACCCCTCCACTTT
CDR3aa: CASYTGGRGYNSPLHF

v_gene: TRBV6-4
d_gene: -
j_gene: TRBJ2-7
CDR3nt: TGTGCCAGCATCACCGATAGGAGCCAGCAGTACTTC
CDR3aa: CASITDRSQQYF

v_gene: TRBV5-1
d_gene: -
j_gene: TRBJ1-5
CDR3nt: TGCGCCAGCAGCTTTTCAGATTCTAGCAATCAGCCCCAGCATTTT
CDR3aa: CASSFSDSSNQPQHF

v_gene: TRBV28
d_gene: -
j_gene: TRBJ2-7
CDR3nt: TGTGCCAGCAGTTTTTGGACATTTCGCTCCTACGAGCAGTACTTC
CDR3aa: CASSFWTFRSYEQYF

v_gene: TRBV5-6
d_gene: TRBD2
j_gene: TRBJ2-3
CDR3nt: TGTGCCAGCAGCTTGTTTCAACTAGCGGCCACAGATACGCAGTATTTT
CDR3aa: CASSLFQLAATDTQYF